One and the same sample provided the 21 T cell receptor beta chains below, sequenced in a study of blood T cell repertoires in COVID-19. Assay: immunoSEQ multiplex PCR; the TCRdb copy retains only in-frame clones and omits some. The sample carries fewer than 200,000 clones, 84% recorded once. The sequencing input was PBMCs or T cells enriched from blood (not recorded which). The receptors here all came from a woman aged 25 to 39 who had been exposed to COVID-19.

This clone was counted once. The genes are TRBV30 and TRBJ2-7, with D maybe TRBD2 (8 bases). Germline V gene lookup returns CDR1 GTSNPN and CDR2 SVGIG (reference sequence). The germline V and J ends were trimmed by 3 bases and 5 bases, with 14 bases remaining between them. The CDR3 spans 13 residues. The CDR3 is CAWSSGRGHEQYF. The CDR3 nucleotides read TGTGCCTGGAGCTCCGGGAGGGGGCACGAGCAGTACTTC.

The genes are TRBV15 and TRBJ1-2; D is perhaps TRBD1 (5 bases). The V and J ends lost 0 bases and 4 bases respectively, with 12 bases between them. Looked up from germline, CDR1 is LNHNV and CDR2 is YYDKDF (reference sequence). This CDR3 is 15 amino acids long. Here the CDR3 reads CATSRDPGVSYGYTF. The CDR3 DNA reads as TGTGCCACCAGCAGAGATCCGGGGGTTAGCTATGGCTACACCTTC.

This chain joins TRBV7-7 and TRBJ2-2; possible D gene TRBD1, 6 bases. This CDR3 spans 15 amino acids. CDR1 is SSHAT, CDR2 FNYEAQ, per germline (reference sequence). Trimming took off 0 bases at V and 3 bases at J, with 8 bases between the two ends. Here the CDR3 DNA reads TGTGCCAGCAGCTTAGCGGGGGCGTACACCGGGGAGCTGTTTTTT. Its protein is CASSLAGAYTGELFF.

The CDR3 sequence is CASSDVRSMNTEAFF. CDR3 coding DNA: TGTGCCAGCAGTGACGTCCGGTCCATGAACACTGAAGCTTTCTTT. V is TRBV2 and J is TRBJ1-1; D remains unclear. Trimming removed 3 bases at V and 0 bases at J, with 11 bases between. Germline CDR1 and CDR2: SNHLY and FYNNEI. CDR3 length equals 15 residues. Filled out from reference TRBV2 and TRBJ1-1, the complete variable domain reads EPEVTQTPSHQVTQMGQEVILRCVPISNHLYFYWYRQILGQKVEFLVSFYNNEISEKSEIFDDQFSVERPDGSNFTLKIRSTKLEDSAMYFCASSDVRSMNTEAFFGQGTRLTVV.

The chain couples TRBV3-1 (or the pseudogene TRBV3-2) to TRBJ2-2; D remains ambiguous. The ends were cut back, 6 bases at V and 4 bases at J, with 18 bases in the middle. Germline V CDR1 and CDR2: LGHDT, YNNKEL (reference sequence). CDR3 size: 16 residues. CDR3 region: CASRKTAGSVTGELFF. The CDR3 region has the DNA TGTGCCAGCAGAAAAACTGCCGGGTCGGTCACCGGGGAGCTGTTTTTT.

The genes are TRBV6-5 and TRBJ2-7; 8 bases agree with TRBD2. Germline values: CDR1 MNHEY, CDR2 SVGAGI. V gave up 7 bases and J gave up 4 bases; unmatched junction bases: 6. CDR3 length: 13 amino acids. The chain's CDR3 is CASMGGGRYEQYF. The DNA of the CDR3 is TGTGCCAGCATGGGCGGGGGGCGATACGAGCAGTACTTC.

J is TRBJ2-7 and V is TRBV11-2; 9 bases fit TRBD1. After removal of 5 bases from V and 3 bases from J, the junction contained 8 bases not matched to a gene. This CDR3 has 15 amino acids. CDR1 SGHAT and CDR2 FQNNGV come from the germline V gene. DNA for the CDR3: TGTGCCAGCAGCACCCAGGGGACAGGGAGCTACGAGCAGTACTTC. As protein: CASSTQGTGSYEQYF.

This rearrangement joins TRBV6-2 or TRBV6-3 to TRBJ2-7; tentatively, D is TRBD2 (5 bases). The CDR3 is 13 amino acids. Looked up from germline, CDR1 is MNHEY and CDR2 is SVGEGT. Trimming shortened V by 0 bases and J by 5 bases, and 8 bases separated the two germline ends. DNA of the CDR3: TGTGCCAGCAGTTACTCGAACGGGGACGAGCAGTACTTC. Amino acid sequence: CASSYSNGDEQYF.

This chain connects TRBV4-1 to TRBJ2-5, with D perhaps matching TRBD1 (5 bases). This CDR3 comprises 17 residues. V gave up 1 base and J gave up 2 bases, with 17 bases separating them. Germline V gives CDR1 MGHRA, CDR2 YSYEKL. CDR3: CASSQGQGASKQETQYF. As DNA, the CDR3 is TGCGCCAGCAGCCAAGGGCAGGGCGCCAGCAAACAAGAGACCCAGTACTTC.

The chain joins TRBV2 to TRBJ2-7, with 7 bases identical to TRBD1. The V and J ends lost 6 bases and 2 bases, in that order; junction bases with no gene match: 7. This CDR3 is built from 14 residues. Germline V CDR1 and CDR2: SNHLY, FYNNEI. In DNA, the CDR3 is TGTGCCAGCAGCCCCGGGACAGCTACCTACGAGCAGTACTTC. Amino acids: CASSPGTATYEQYF.

The chain recombines TRBV29-1 with TRBJ2-1; D unresolved. Per germline, CDR1 SQVTM and CDR2 ANQGSEA. This CDR3 region has 17 residues. Trimming removed 0 bases from V and 3 bases from J, with 18 bases in between. The CDR3 loop reads CSVEDGQTKRHYNEQFF. The CDR3, as DNA: TGCAGCGTTGAAGATGGCCAGACGAAAAGACACTACAATGAGCAGTTCTTC.

The chain employs TRBV12-3 or TRBV12-4 and TRBJ2-1; D perhaps matches TRBD2 (6 bases). The CDR3 length is 13 residues. V gave up 6 bases and J gave up 6 bases, with 12 bases separating them. The CDR3 nucleotides read TGTGCCAGCAGCTCTACTAGCTCCAATGAGCAGTTCTTC. Translation: CASSSTSSNEQFF.

The V call is TRBV25-1, the J call TRBJ1-4; 7 bases fit TRBD1. V was pared by 2 bases and J by 7 bases, with 7 bases of the junction left unmatched. Per the germline V gene, CDR1 is MGHDK and CDR2 is SYGVNS. This CDR3 region has 15 residues. The CDR3 spells CASSEVRDSGEKLFF. The CDR3 DNA sequence: TGTGCCAGCAGTGAAGTTAGGGACAGTGGTGAAAAACTGTTTTTT.

The genes are TRBV30 and TRBJ2-7, with D uncertain. The germline V and J ends were trimmed by 0 bases and 7 bases, with 13 bases remaining between them. Germline V gene lookup returns CDR1 GTSNPN and CDR2 SVGIG (reference sequence). The CDR3 is 13 residues long. The CDR3 region has the DNA TGTGCCTGGAGTGTATTTGGCAGTTCGGAGCAGTACTTC. Protein sequence: CAWSVFGSSEQYF. Together with reference TRBV30 and TRBJ2-7, the CDR3 gives the full variable domain: SQTIHQWPATLVQPVGSPLSLECTVEGTSNPNLYWYRQAAGRGLQLLFYSVGIGQISSEVPQNLSASRPQDRQFILSSKKLLLSDSGFYLCAWSVFGSSEQYFGPGTRLTVT.

In DNA form, the CDR3 reads TGTGCCAGCAGCTCTACAGCAGATACGCAGTATTTT. Translated: CASSSTADTQYF. The V gene is TRBV3-1 (or the pseudogene TRBV3-2), the J gene TRBJ2-3, with D unclear. V lost 5 bases, J lost 4 bases, and 7 bases lay in between. The CDR3 sequence is 12 residues long. Germline V gene lookup returns CDR1 LGHDT and CDR2 YNNKEL (reference sequence).

The V gene is TRBV7-2, the J gene TRBJ1-6; TRBD1 might be the D (6 bases). Germline loops: CDR1 SGHTA, CDR2 FQGNSA. The V gene lost 5 bases and the J gene lost 0 bases, with 14 bases spanning the gap. This CDR3 has 17 amino acids. The CDR3 DNA reads TGTGCCAGCAGCCCCTTTCCCAGGGGCTCCTATAATTCACCCCTCCACTTT. The encoded protein is CASSPFPRGSYNSPLHF.

This sequence joins TRBV7-8 and TRBJ1-5; 9 nucleotides line up with TRBD1. Germline V lookup: CDR1 SGHVS, CDR2 FQNEAQ. The CDR3 has 18 residues. V lost 4 bases and J lost 6; bases outside the gene matches: 16. The CDR3 sequence: CASSWSSSGTGRTQPQHF. The DNA for the CDR3 is TGTGCCAGCAGCTGGTCCTCCTCCGGGACAGGGAGGACTCAGCCCCAGCATTTT.

This rearrangement joins TRBV5-4 to TRBJ2-3, with TRBD2 as a possible D gene (6 bases). V gave up 7 bases and J gave up 3 bases, with 18 bases separating them. This CDR3 comprises 15 residues. Germline CDR1 reads SGHNT; CDR2 reads YYREEE (reference sequence). CDR3 sequence (DNA): TGTGCCAGCCATAAAGGTCTCCGGGGGACAGATACGCAGTATTTT. Its protein is CASHKGLRGTDTQYF.

This sequence joins TRBV10-3 and TRBJ1-5, with D unclear. The CDR3 extends over 14 amino acids. The V end was cut by 3 bases, the J end by 4 bases, with 10 bases between. Germline V lookup: CDR1 ENHRY, CDR2 SYGVKD. The CDR3 nucleotides read TGTGCCATCAGTGATAAGGCGGGGAATCAGCCCCAGCATTTT. Translated, it gives CAISDKAGNQPQHF.

This chain uses TRBV2 with TRBJ1-1; tentative D call: TRBD1 (6 bases). Germline CDR1 SNHLY, CDR2 FYNNEI. This CDR3 has 14 residues. V lost 10 bases, J lost 4 bases, and 19 bases lay in between. The CDR3 region has the DNA TGTGCCACCTATCCGGGGGGCGGGCGCACTGAAGCTTTCTTT. It translates to CATYPGGGRTEAFF.

The CDR3 protein is CASSPRRLSSGANVLTF. The CDR3 nucleotides read TGTGCCAGCTCACCACGACGACTCAGCTCTGGGGCCAACGTCCTGACTTTC. The chain uses TRBV18 and TRBJ2-6; D gene uncertain. V was clipped by 1 base and J by 0 bases, with 10 bases between them. Germline loops: CDR1 KGHSH, CDR2 LQKENI. The CDR3 totals 17 residues.